Sequencing of this T cell receptor beta chain was carried out in a study of cytomegalovirus exposure and HLA in healthy donors. For this clone: Its target is unknown.

General study points: An analysis was carried out at a later point. It showed that HLA-associated TCR beta chains were more clonally expanded than equally common non-associated chains. CMV serostatus was the only immune exposure information that was available. Associated with cytomegalovirus, according to the listing, were 150 to 200 TCR beta chains.

The study ran its PCR with 60 Vbeta and 13 Jbeta primers. In the source study's methods: The authors later counted roughly 87 million unique TCR beta chains, some 10 million of them shared. Generated by immunoSEQ multiplex PCR, the TCRdb table keeps only in-frame clones and is missing some. V and J calls and clone size are copied from that table; D and trimming were computed from the DNA. The sample holds about 96,000 clones; approximately 75% are singletons and the top ten take 12% to 15%. The sequence came from an older woman in good health and CMV-seropositive. The sequencing input was PBMCs.

The CDR3 loop is CASSLDGRTRTEAFF. The CDR3, as DNA: TGTGCCAGCAGCTTAGATGGGAGAACCCGGACTGAAGCTTTCTTT. This chain connects TRBV11-2 to TRBJ1-1; no reliable D call. The germline V gene encodes CDR1 SGHAT and CDR2 FQNNGV. The V and J ends lost 0 bases and 5 bases respectively, with 13 bases between them. This CDR3 has 15 residues. Filled out from reference TRBV11-2 and TRBJ1-1, the complete variable domain reads EAGVAQSPRYKIIEKRQSVAFWCNPISGHATLYWYQQILGQGPKLLIQFQNNGVVDDSQLPKDRFSAERLKGVDSTLKIQPAKLEDSAVYLCASSLDGRTRTEAFFGQGTRLTVV.